What follows is one T cell receptor beta chain and its context. Its cognate antigen is unknown. This entry belongs to a study of beta chain features in type 1 diabetes. Study observations and caveats: Possibly, sequencing cDNA over-represented cells that had high TCR expression levels. Across patients, naive, central memory and Treg TCRB repertoires exhibited apparently greater similarity than was observed across healthy donors. Patients and controls would share equally any PCR tilt toward shorter templates.

All of the isolated RNA was reverse transcribed, so expressed TCRB transcripts were sequenced. Average reads for naive, central memory and regulatory T cell samples were several million. Sequencing was performed with immunoSEQ multiplex PCR; in TCRdb, only in-frame clones are kept and a portion is missing. This repertoire shows over 500,000 clones, less than 20% found once; its top ten account for around 0.1%. Trimming removed 5 bases from V and 1 base from J; junction bases left unmatched: 9. Germline values: CDR1 SGHNT, CDR2 YYREEE (reference sequence). The CDR3 sequence is 15 residues long. The chain is built from TRBV5-4 and TRBJ2-7, with 7 bases that match TRBD1. Sequenced: naive CD4+ T cells from blood. This clonotype was obtained from a man between 18 and 29 years old in good health. This CDR3 is CASRKDRAKSYEQYF. The DNA for the CDR3 is TGTGCCAGCAGAAAAGACAGGGCGAAGTCCTACGAGCAGTACTTC.